Shown below are 7 T cell receptor beta chains from a single sample sequenced in a study of control samples from healthy donors and cancer patients. This table comes from immunoSEQ multiplex PCR, and its TCRdb copy is limited to in-frame clones, with some not included. The table shows about 140,000 clones, with less than 90% occurring only once. The sample taken for sequencing was blood. The receptors shown here come from a woman in her thirties in good health.

The chain carries TRBV25-1 and TRBJ2-3, with D hard to call. Per germline, CDR1 MGHDK and CDR2 SYGVNS. Trimming removed 1 base at V and 3 bases at J, with 20 bases between. The CDR3 totals 18 residues. CDR3 amino acids: CASSESVFGSVGTDTQYF. CDR3 bases: TGTGCCAGCAGTGAATCTGTTTTTGGCTCCGTGGGAACAGATACGCAGTATTTT.

In its sample, this clone was seen once. V usage is TRBV5-6 and J usage is TRBJ1-3, with D unclear. V lost 0 bases to trimming and J lost 0 bases, with 13 bases between them. Germline V lookup: CDR1 SGHDT, CDR2 YYEEEE. This CDR3 region has 17 residues. CDR3 protein: CASSLVVGVSSGNTIYF. DNA for the CDR3: TGTGCCAGCAGCTTGGTCGTTGGTGTGAGCTCTGGAAACACCATATATTTT.

The rearrangement joins TRBV10-1 to TRBJ1-2; the D is unclear. The germline V and J ends were trimmed by 5 bases and 7 bases, with 17 bases remaining between them. The CDR3 sequence is 14 residues long. Germline CDR1 WNHNN, CDR2 SYGVQD (reference sequence). The CDR3 nucleotides are TGCGCCAGCAGTAACGGCTCAATCGTCACTGGCTACACCTTC. Translated, it gives CASSNGSIVTGYTF.

Concerning this clone: Here the CDR3 omits its conserved ending phenylalanine or tryptophan, so a read error is the likely source. It is unclear where the CDR3 begins or ends on the DNA, so no DNA is shown, and the CDR3 is as TCRdb lists it. This chain links TRBV21-1 with TRBJ1-6. TRBV21-1 is a pseudogene. Counting both end residues, the CDR3 totals 8 amino acids. CDR3 protein: CASSKGRR.

The genes are TRBV13 and TRBJ1-6; 7 positions match TRBD1. V shed 1 base, J shed 8 bases, and the junction held 5 bases outside the gene matches. This CDR3 contains 15 residues. Germline assignment: CDR1 PRHDT and CDR2 FYEKMQ (reference sequence). CDR3 loop: CASSLEEGAYSPLHF. The CDR3 DNA is TGTGCCAGCAGCTTAGAGGAGGGGGCCTATTCACCCCTCCACTTT.

The rearrangement joins TRBV5-1 to TRBJ1-2; no clear D. The CDR3 loop spans 16 amino acids. The germline V gene encodes CDR1 SGHRS and CDR2 YFSETQ. V was trimmed by 0 bases and J by 5 bases, leaving 17 bases between them. CDR3: CASSLASYGSGYGYTF. CDR3 bases: TGCGCCAGCAGCTTGGCCAGTTATGGCAGTGGTTATGGCTACACCTTC.

V is TRBV3-1 (or the pseudogene TRBV3-2) and J is TRBJ2-3; D may be TRBD2 (5 bases). The CDR3 has 15 amino acids. V shed 0 bases and J shed 6 bases, with 13 bases lying between them. The germline V gene encodes CDR1 LGHDT and CDR2 YNNKEL (reference sequence). The CDR3 nucleotides read TGTGCCAGCAGCCAAGATGTTGCGCGAGGGGATACGCAGTATTTT. This encodes CASSQDVARGDTQYF.